The rows below give T cell receptor beta chains drawn from one sample of a study of early T cells in non-severe SARS-CoV-2 infection. TCRdb re-derived calls from the 5' RACE reads in MiXCR, one entry per CDR3 protein. The sample records under 70,000 distinct CDR3 sequences, approximately 6.1% being singletons. Sequenced here: whole blood, sampled at baseline. The receptors come from an adult who was a healthcare worker with PCR-confirmed SARS-CoV-2 infection or an uninfected control (not recorded which). Each CDR3 is given with its conserved first and last residue. A D gene is named only where the DNA matches it firmly. Clone size appears in some rows only: once, few, many, or a class for an expanded clone.

CDR3 protein: CAISEPGQGINEQYF
CDR3 DNA: TGTGCCATCAGTGAGCCGGGACAGGGCATCAACGAGCAGTACTTC
J gene: TRBJ2-7
D gene: TRBD1
clone size: many
V gene: TRBV10-3

CDR3 protein: CSVEDTGTDTQYF
CDR3 DNA: TGCAGCGTTGAAGACACAGGGACAGATACGCAGTATTTT
J gene: TRBJ2-3
D gene: .
clone size: many
V gene: TRBV29-1

CDR3 protein: CASSQPGLGIEQYF
CDR3 DNA: TGTGCCAGCAGTCAGCCGGGACTAGGAATCGAGCAGTACTTC
J gene: TRBJ2-7
D gene: TRBD2
clone size: many
V gene: TRBV6-6

CDR3 protein: CASSETGDFTGELFF
CDR3 DNA: TGTGCCAGCAGTGAGACAGGGGATTTCACCGGGGAGCTGTTTTTT
J gene: TRBJ2-2
D gene: TRBD1
clone size: many
V gene: TRBV25-1

CDR3 protein: CASSLDGTLGDEQYF
CDR3 DNA: TGTGCCAGCAGTTTAGACGGGACCCTCGGAGACGAGCAGTACTTC
J gene: TRBJ2-7
D gene: .
clone size: many
V gene: TRBV28

CDR3 protein: CASALEVYGYTF
CDR3 DNA: TGTGCCAGCGCCTTAGAGGTCTATGGCTACACCTTC
J gene: TRBJ1-2
D gene: .
clone size: .
V gene: TRBV6-1

CDR3 protein: CASSLAPGWGGELFF
CDR3 DNA: TGCGCCAGCAGCTTGGCCCCAGGGTGGGGCGGGGAGCTGTTTTTT
J gene: TRBJ2-2
D gene: .
clone size: few
V gene: TRBV5-1

CDR3 protein: CASKVSGNLPEWAREQYF
CDR3 DNA: TGTGCCAGCAAGGTATCGGGTAATTTACCGGAGTGGGCGCGGGAGCAGTACTTC
J gene: TRBJ2-7
D gene: .
clone size: once
V gene: TRBV6-7

CDR3 protein: CASSLEGSPETQYF
CDR3 DNA: TGCGCCAGCAGCTTGGAAGGGTCGCCGGAGACCCAGTACTTC
J gene: TRBJ2-5
D gene: .
clone size: many
V gene: TRBV5-1

CDR3 protein: CASSRGTGSSYEQYF
CDR3 DNA: TGTGCCAGCAGTAGGGGGACAGGTAGCTCCTACGAGCAGTACTTC
J gene: TRBJ2-7
D gene: TRBD1
clone size: many
V gene: TRBV25-1

CDR3 protein: CASSPWDARSGANVLTF
CDR3 DNA: TGTGCCAGCAGCCCTTGGGACGCTCGCTCTGGGGCCAACGTCCTGACTTTC
J gene: TRBJ2-6
D gene: .
clone size: many
V gene: TRBV7-9

CDR3 protein: CASSLSRAYNSPLHF
CDR3 DNA: TGTGCCAGCAGTCTATCAAGGGCCTATAATTCACCCCTCCACTTT
J gene: TRBJ1-6
D gene: .
clone size: few
V gene: TRBV28

CDR3 protein: CASSYGRRITDTQYF
CDR3 DNA: TGTGCCAGTAGCTATGGGAGGCGGATCACAGATACGCAGTATTTT
J gene: TRBJ2-3
D gene: .
clone size: .
V gene: TRBV19

CDR3 protein: CASREPGVYGYTF
CDR3 DNA: TGTGCCAGCAGAGAACCCGGGGTCTATGGCTACACCTTC
J gene: TRBJ1-2
D gene: .
clone size: many
V gene: TRBV6-5

CDR3 protein: CASSIGRGPAYNEQFF
CDR3 DNA: TGTGCCAGTAGTATAGGACGGGGACCCGCCTACAATGAGCAGTTCTTC
J gene: TRBJ2-1
D gene: .
clone size: .
V gene: TRBV19

CDR3 protein: CASSTRDYTSYNEQFF
CDR3 DNA: TGTGCCAGCAGCACCCGGGACTATACCTCCTACAATGAGCAGTTCTTC
J gene: TRBJ2-1
D gene: TRBD2
clone size: many
V gene: TRBV9

CDR3 protein: CASARDSPYEQYF
CDR3 DNA: TGTGCTAGTGCCCGGGACAGCCCCTACGAGCAGTACTTC
J gene: TRBJ2-7
D gene: TRBD1
clone size: many
V gene: TRBV12-5

CDR3 protein: CSATRTSGSYEQYF
CDR3 DNA: TGCAGTGCCACCCGGACTAGCGGGAGCTACGAGCAGTACTTC
J gene: TRBJ2-7
D gene: TRBD2
clone size: .
V gene: TRBV20-1

CDR3 protein: CSARDVRRPNSPLHF
CDR3 DNA: TGCAGTGCTAGAGATGTTCGGCGACCAAATTCACCCCTCCACTTT
J gene: TRBJ1-6
D gene: .
clone size: many
V gene: TRBV20-1

CDR3 protein: CASSLRGSQPQHF
CDR3 DNA: TGTGCCAGCAGCCTAAGGGGCTCTCAGCCCCAGCATTTT
J gene: TRBJ1-5
D gene: .
clone size: many
V gene: TRBV6-5

CDR3 protein: CASSYKGDTEAFF
CDR3 DNA: TGTGCCAGCAGTTATAAAGGAGACACTGAAGCTTTCTTT
J gene: TRBJ1-1
D gene: .
clone size: many
V gene: TRBV6-6

CDR3 protein: CASSWHSATGANVLTF
CDR3 DNA: TGTGCCAGCAGCTGGCATTCGGCAACGGGGGCCAACGTCCTGACTTTC
J gene: TRBJ2-6
D gene: .
clone size: .
V gene: TRBV3-1

CDR3 protein: CASTKDGVNYGYTF
CDR3 DNA: TGTGCCAGCACCAAGGACGGGGTTAACTATGGCTACACCTTC
J gene: TRBJ1-2
D gene: .
clone size: many
V gene: TRBV7-2

CDR3 protein: CASSPPHRDRTGYTF
CDR3 DNA: TGTGCCAGCTCACCACCGCACCGGGACAGGACGGGCTACACCTTC
J gene: TRBJ1-2
D gene: TRBD1
clone size: .
V gene: TRBV18

CDR3 protein: CASSLKTGAISGGYTF
CDR3 DNA: TGTGCCAGCAGTTTGAAGACAGGGGCAATATCGGGTGGCTACACCTTC
J gene: TRBJ1-2
D gene: TRBD1
clone size: .
V gene: TRBV28

CDR3 protein: CSARVAGNEQYF
CDR3 DNA: TGCAGTGCTAGAGTAGCGGGGAACGAGCAGTACTTC
J gene: TRBJ2-7
D gene: TRBD2
clone size: many
V gene: TRBV20-1

CDR3 protein: CASSLTGPNTQYF
CDR3 DNA: TGTGCCAGCAGCTTAACAGGTCCGAATACGCAGTATTTT
J gene: TRBJ2-3
D gene: .
clone size: many
V gene: TRBV5-6

CDR3 protein: CASSEAQSYGYTF
CDR3 DNA: TGTGCCAGCAGTGAAGCACAGAGCTATGGCTACACCTTC
J gene: TRBJ1-2
D gene: .
clone size: .
V gene: TRBV6-1

CDR3 protein: CASSTSGPRPDEQYF
CDR3 DNA: TGTGCCAGCAGTACCTCGGGACCCCGCCCGGACGAGCAGTACTTC
J gene: TRBJ2-7
D gene: .
clone size: few
V gene: TRBV28

CDR3 protein: CASSEHPGLAGTWQFF
CDR3 DNA: TGTGCCAGCAGTGAACACCCTGGACTAGCGGGAACTTGGCAGTTCTTC
J gene: TRBJ2-1
D gene: TRBD2
clone size: few
V gene: TRBV6-1

CDR3 protein: CASSYDLYNEQFF
CDR3 DNA: TGTGCCAGCAGTTACGACCTTTACAATGAGCAGTTCTTC
J gene: TRBJ2-1
D gene: .
clone size: many
V gene: TRBV6-2/TRBV6-3

CDR3 protein: CASSLMEGHMNEQFF
CDR3 DNA: TGTGCCAGCAGTTTGATGGAGGGCCATATGAATGAGCAGTTCTTC
J gene: TRBJ2-1
D gene: .
clone size: few
V gene: TRBV28

CDR3 protein: CASSFSGSGANVLTF
CDR3 DNA: TGTGCCAGCAGTTTTTCGGGGAGTGGGGCCAACGTCCTGACTTTC
J gene: TRBJ2-6
D gene: .
clone size: few
V gene: TRBV6-2/TRBV6-3

CDR3 protein: CASSPTSGSLSGELFF
CDR3 DNA: TGTGCCAGCAGCCCGACTAGCGGGAGTTTATCCGGGGAGCTGTTTTTT
J gene: TRBJ2-2
D gene: TRBD2
clone size: few
V gene: TRBV7-9

CDR3 protein: CASSFGQGARDGYTF
CDR3 DNA: TGTGCCAGCAGTTTCGGACAGGGGGCGCGTGATGGCTACACCTTC
J gene: TRBJ1-2
D gene: TRBD1
clone size: .
V gene: TRBV6-5

CDR3 protein: CASSLDSSQTLMNTEAFF
CDR3 DNA: TGCGCCAGCAGCTTGGACAGTTCCCAAACGTTGATGAACACTGAAGCTTTCTTT
J gene: TRBJ1-1
D gene: .
clone size: many
V gene: TRBV5-1

CDR3 protein: CASTRDRLFSGNTIYF
CDR3 DNA: TGTGCCAGCACCCGAGACAGACTCTTCTCTGGAAACACCATATATTTT
J gene: TRBJ1-3
D gene: .
clone size: .
V gene: TRBV7-2

CDR3 protein: CASRRDFSSGNTIYF
CDR3 DNA: TGTGCCAGCAGACGGGATTTCTCCTCTGGAAACACCATATATTTT
J gene: TRBJ1-3
D gene: .
clone size: many
V gene: TRBV18

CDR3 protein: CASSVAWAPQETQYF
CDR3 DNA: TGTGCCAGCAGCGTAGCCTGGGCTCCCCAAGAGACCCAGTACTTC
J gene: TRBJ2-5
D gene: .
clone size: many
V gene: TRBV9

CDR3 protein: CSKHGRTTDTQYF
CDR3 DNA: TGCAGTAAACACGGGCGAACAACAGATACGCAGTATTTT
J gene: TRBJ2-3
D gene: .
clone size: few
V gene: TRBV20-1

CDR3 protein: CSARDPGLAGRANEQFF
CDR3 DNA: TGCAGTGCTAGAGACCCCGGACTAGCGGGAAGGGCGAATGAGCAGTTCTTC
J gene: TRBJ2-1
D gene: TRBD2
clone size: many
V gene: TRBV20-1

CDR3 protein: CASSTQGGYEQYF
CDR3 DNA: TGTGCCAGCAGCACACAAGGGGGTTACGAGCAGTACTTC
J gene: TRBJ2-7
D gene: .
clone size: .
V gene: TRBV6-2/TRBV6-3

CDR3 protein: CASSAGTGGYTF
CDR3 DNA: TGTGCCAGCAGTGCCGGGACGGGAGGCTACACCTTC
J gene: TRBJ1-2
D gene: .
clone size: many
V gene: TRBV6-2/TRBV6-3

CDR3 protein: CASSIIPQGRNGYTF
CDR3 DNA: TGTGCCAGCAGCATCATCCCACAGGGAAGAAATGGCTACACCTTC
J gene: TRBJ1-2
D gene: .
clone size: many
V gene: TRBV5-5

CDR3 protein: CSVPANTEAFF
CDR3 DNA: TGCAGCGTGCCAGCGAACACTGAAGCTTTCTTT
J gene: TRBJ1-1
D gene: .
clone size: medium-sized
V gene: TRBV29-1

CDR3 protein: CASSPPGGQLYEQYF
CDR3 DNA: TGTGCCAGCAGCCCCCCCGGCGGACAACTCTACGAGCAGTACTTC
J gene: TRBJ2-7
D gene: .
clone size: many
V gene: TRBV28

CDR3 protein: CASSGRSYNEQFF
CDR3 DNA: TGTGCCAGCAGTGGTCGCTCCTACAATGAGCAGTTCTTC
J gene: TRBJ2-1
D gene: .
clone size: many
V gene: TRBV7-8

CDR3 protein: CASSLAGTGTNIQYF
CDR3 DNA: TGTGCCAGCAGCTTAGCCGGGACAGGGACAAACATTCAGTACTTC
J gene: TRBJ2-4
D gene: TRBD1
clone size: many
V gene: TRBV7-2

CDR3 protein: CASRGRGGGNIQYF
CDR3 DNA: TGTGCCAGTAGAGGCCGGGGAGGGGGAAACATTCAGTACTTC
J gene: TRBJ2-4
D gene: .
clone size: many
V gene: TRBV19

CDR3 protein: CASSLDPATDTQYF
CDR3 DNA: TGTGCCAGCAGCTTAGATCCAGCCACAGATACGCAGTATTTT
J gene: TRBJ2-3
D gene: .
clone size: .
V gene: TRBV7-2